This T cell receptor beta chain derives from a study of identical twins. Findings and caveats of the study: Cord blood beta clonotypes that were abundant carried fewer insertions, and memory repertoires showed no such trend. Out-of-frame beta sequences exhibited a weaker degree of excess twin sharing. These conclusions were based on statistical analysis (cross-sectional, not following the same donors).

With template switching, a universal primer site was added, and the cDNA carried unique molecular identifiers. Via MiXCR, TCRdb re-called the 5' RACE reads, giving one row per CDR3 protein. The repertoire holds about 210,000 distinct CDR3 sequences, with over 8% as singletons. The CDR3 has 13 amino acids. The ends were cut back, 6 bases at V and 0 bases at J, with 9 bases in the middle. The germline V gene encodes CDR1 ENHRY and CDR2 SYGVKD. This clonotype was detected many times. Antigen specificity is unknown. The chain recombines TRBV10-3 with TRBJ2-7; D call uncertain. This receptor was obtained from a woman aged 18-30 years in good health. Sequencing used memory (CD45RO+) T cells sorted from blood. The CDR3 sequence: CAIRAVSSYEQYF. The CDR3 coding sequence is TGTGCCATCAGGGCAGTGAGCTCCTACGAGCAGTACTTC.